This section outlines one T cell receptor beta chain sequence together with its context. Its antigen is undetermined. V was trimmed by 4 bases and J by 4 bases, leaving 9 bases between them. This CDR3 region has 13 residues. CDR1 and CDR2 from the germline V gene are SGDLS and YYNGEE. Generated by immunoSEQ multiplex PCR, the TCRdb table keeps only in-frame clones and is missing some. The table shows 70,000 to 80,000 clones, with around 91% occurring only once. The data stem from a study of graft-versus-host responses after intestinal transplantation. General study results and limits: Within the allografts of patients who had graft-donor T cell macrochimerism, graft-versus-host to host-versus-graft clonal ratios were high. GvH clones were found in recipient marrow; some appeared first in ileum or blood.

The sequences come from unstimulated CD8+ T cells sorted from spleen or lymph node cells, collected before intestinal transplant. The rearrangement joins TRBV9 to TRBJ1-5; possibly TRBD1 for D (5 bases). The sequence was collected from a human donor who received an intestinal transplant. The CDR3 sequence: CASSTSGNQPQHF. CDR3 coding DNA: TGTGCCAGCAGCACCTCAGGGAATCAGCCCCAGCATTTT.